A single T cell receptor beta chain is shown here with its context. The record originates from a study of control samples from healthy donors and cancer patients. Measured with immunoSEQ multiplex PCR; TCRdb has only the in-frame clones, and not every one. The sample holds some 18,000 clones, approximately 80% seen once. The CDR3 is made up of 14 amino acids. V lost 2 bases and J lost 7; bases outside the gene matches: 8. The germline V gene encodes CDR1 SGHDT and CDR2 YYEEEE. The gene calls are TRBV5-6 and TRBJ1-1; 7 nucleotides agree with TRBD1. The specimen sequenced was PBMCs. The receptor's source is an older woman with lung cancer. CDR3 residues: CASSFSQGSLEAFF. In DNA, the CDR3 is TGTGCCAGCAGCTTTTCACAGGGGTCCCTTGAAGCTTTCTTT.